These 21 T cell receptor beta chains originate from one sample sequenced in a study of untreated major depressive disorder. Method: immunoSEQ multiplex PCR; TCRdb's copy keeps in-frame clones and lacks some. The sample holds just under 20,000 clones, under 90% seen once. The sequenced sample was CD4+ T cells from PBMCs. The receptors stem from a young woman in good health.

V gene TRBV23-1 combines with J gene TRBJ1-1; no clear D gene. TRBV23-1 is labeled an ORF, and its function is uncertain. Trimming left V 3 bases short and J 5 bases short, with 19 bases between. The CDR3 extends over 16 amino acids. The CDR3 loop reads CASSQQRAPKLTEAFF. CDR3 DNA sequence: TGCGCCAGCAGTCAGCAACGGGCCCCGAAGCTAACTGAAGCTTTCTTT.

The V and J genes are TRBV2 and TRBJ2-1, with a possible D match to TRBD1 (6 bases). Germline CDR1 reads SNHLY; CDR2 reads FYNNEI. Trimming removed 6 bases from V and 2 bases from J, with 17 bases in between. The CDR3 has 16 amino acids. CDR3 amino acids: CASRKGDQGTYNEQFF. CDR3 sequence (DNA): TGTGCCAGCAGAAAAGGGGACCAGGGGACCTACAATGAGCAGTTCTTC.

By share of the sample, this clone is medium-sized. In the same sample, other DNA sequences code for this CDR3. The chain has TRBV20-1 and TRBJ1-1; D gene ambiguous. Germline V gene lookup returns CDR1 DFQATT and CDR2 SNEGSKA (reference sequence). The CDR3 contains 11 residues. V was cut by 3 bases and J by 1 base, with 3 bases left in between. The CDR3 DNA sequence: TGCAGTGCTAGTCCGAACACTGAAGCTTTCTTT. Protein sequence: CSASPNTEAFF.

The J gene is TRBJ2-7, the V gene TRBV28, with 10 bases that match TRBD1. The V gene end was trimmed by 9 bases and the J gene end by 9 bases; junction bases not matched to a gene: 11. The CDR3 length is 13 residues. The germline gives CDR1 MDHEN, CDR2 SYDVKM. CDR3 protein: CARKSSTGGRQYF. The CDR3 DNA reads TGTGCCAGGAAGTCGTCGACAGGGGGCCGGCAGTACTTC.

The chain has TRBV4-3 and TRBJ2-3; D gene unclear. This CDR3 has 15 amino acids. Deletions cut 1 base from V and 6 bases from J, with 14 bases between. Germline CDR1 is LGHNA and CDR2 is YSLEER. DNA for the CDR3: TGCGCCAGCAGCCAAGGGGTGTTTGGATTGGATACGCAGTATTTT. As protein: CASSQGVFGLDTQYF.

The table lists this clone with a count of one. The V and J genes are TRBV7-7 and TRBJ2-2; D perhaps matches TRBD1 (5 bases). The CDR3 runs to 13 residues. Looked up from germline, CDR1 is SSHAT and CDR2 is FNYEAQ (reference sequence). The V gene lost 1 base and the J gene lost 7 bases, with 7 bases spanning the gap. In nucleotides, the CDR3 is TGTGCCAGCAGCTTAGATAGGGGCGGGGAGCTGTTTTTT. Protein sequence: CASSLDRGGELFF. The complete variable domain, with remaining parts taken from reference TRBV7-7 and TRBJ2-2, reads GAGVSQSPRYKVTKRGQDVTLRCDPISSHATLYWYQQALGQGPEFLTYFNYEAQPDKSGLPSDRFSAERPEGSISTLTIQRTEQRDSAMYRCASSLDRGGELFFGEGSRLTVL.

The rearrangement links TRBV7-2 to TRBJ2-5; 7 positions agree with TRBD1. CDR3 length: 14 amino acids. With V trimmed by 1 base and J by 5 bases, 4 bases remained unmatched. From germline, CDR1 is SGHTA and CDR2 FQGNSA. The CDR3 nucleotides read TGTGCCAGCAGCTTAGGAGCGACAGGGGAGACCCAGTACTTC. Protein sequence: CASSLGATGETQYF. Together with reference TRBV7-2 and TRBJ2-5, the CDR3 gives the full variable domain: GAGVSQSPSNKVTEKGKDVELRCDPISGHTALYWYRQSLGQGLEFLIYFQGNSAPDKSGLPSDRFSAERTGGSVSTLTIQRTQQEDSAVYLCASSLGATGETQYFGPGTRLLVL.

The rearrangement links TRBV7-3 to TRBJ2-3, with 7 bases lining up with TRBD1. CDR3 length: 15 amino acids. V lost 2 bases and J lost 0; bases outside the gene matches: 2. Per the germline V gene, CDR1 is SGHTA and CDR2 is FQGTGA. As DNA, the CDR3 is TGTGCCAGCAGCTTACTGGGACAGAGCACAGATACGCAGTATTTT. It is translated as CASSLLGQSTDTQYF. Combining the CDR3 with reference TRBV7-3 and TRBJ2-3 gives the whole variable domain GAGVSQTPSNKVTEKGKYVELRCDPISGHTALYWYRQSLGQGPEFLIYFQGTGAADDSGLPNDRFFAVRPEGSVSTLKIQRTERGDSAVYLCASSLLGQSTDTQYFGPGTRLTVL.

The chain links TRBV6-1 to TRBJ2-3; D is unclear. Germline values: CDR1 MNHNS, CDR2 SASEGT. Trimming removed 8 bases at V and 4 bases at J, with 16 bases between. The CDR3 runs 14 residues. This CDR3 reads CASRPLGSPDTQYF. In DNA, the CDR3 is TGTGCCAGCCGCCCTCTCGGAAGCCCAGATACGCAGTATTTT.

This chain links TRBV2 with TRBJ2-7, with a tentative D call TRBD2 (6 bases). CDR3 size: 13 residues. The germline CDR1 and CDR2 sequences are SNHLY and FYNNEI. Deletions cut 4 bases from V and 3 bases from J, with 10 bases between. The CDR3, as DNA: TGTGCCAGCAGTGGGAGGGCGAACTACGAGCAGTACTTC. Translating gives CASSGRANYEQYF. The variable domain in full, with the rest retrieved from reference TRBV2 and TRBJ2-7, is EPEVTQTPSHQVTQMGQEVILRCVPISNHLYFYWYRQILGQKVEFLVSFYNNEISEKSEIFDDQFSVERPDGSNFTLKIRSTKLEDSAMYFCASSGRANYEQYFGPGTRLTVT.

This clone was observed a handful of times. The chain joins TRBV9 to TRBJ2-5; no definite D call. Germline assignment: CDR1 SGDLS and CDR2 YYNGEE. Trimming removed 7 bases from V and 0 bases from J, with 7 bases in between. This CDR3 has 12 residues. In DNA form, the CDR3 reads TGTGCCAGCGGTGGGAACCAAGAGACCCAGTACTTC. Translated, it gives CASGGNQETQYF.

The DNA for the CDR3 is TGCAGCGTTGAAACCACCGTTGGGACCCAGTACTTC. Translation gives CSVETTVGTQYF. The V gene is TRBV29-1, the J gene TRBJ2-5; D is uncertain. Germline V CDR1 and CDR2: SQVTM, ANQGSEA. Trimming stripped 2 bases from V and 7 bases from J, with 11 bases between. This CDR3 is built from 12 residues.

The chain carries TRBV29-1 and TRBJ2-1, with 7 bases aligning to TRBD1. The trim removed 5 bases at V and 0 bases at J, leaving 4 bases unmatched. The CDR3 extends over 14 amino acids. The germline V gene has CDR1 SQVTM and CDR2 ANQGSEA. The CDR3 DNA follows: TGCAGCGTTTTGACAGGGAGCTCCTACAATGAGCAGTTCTTC. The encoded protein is CSVLTGSSYNEQFF.

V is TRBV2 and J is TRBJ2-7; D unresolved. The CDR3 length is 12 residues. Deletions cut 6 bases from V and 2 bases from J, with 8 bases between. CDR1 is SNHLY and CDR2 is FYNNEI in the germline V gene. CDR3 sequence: CASRGVTYEQYF. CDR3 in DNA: TGTGCCAGCAGGGGCGTAACCTACGAGCAGTACTTC.

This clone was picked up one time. Written as DNA, the CDR3 is TGTGCCTGGAGTGTACTAGCGGGAGCTCACACCGGGGAGCTGTTTTTT. It specifies CAWSVLAGAHTGELFF. The chain combines TRBV30 with TRBJ2-2, with 11 bases lining up with TRBD2. Germline CDR1 is GTSNPN and CDR2 is SVGIG (reference sequence). This CDR3 contains 16 residues. The trim removed 0 bases at V and 3 bases at J, leaving 3 bases unmatched.

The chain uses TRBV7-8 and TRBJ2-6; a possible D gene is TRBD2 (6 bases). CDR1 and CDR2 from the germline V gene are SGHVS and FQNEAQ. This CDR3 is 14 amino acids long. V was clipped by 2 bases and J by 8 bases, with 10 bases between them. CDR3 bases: TGTGCCAGCAGCTTAATAGGAGGGCCCAACGTCCTGACTTTC. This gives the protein CASSLIGGPNVLTF.

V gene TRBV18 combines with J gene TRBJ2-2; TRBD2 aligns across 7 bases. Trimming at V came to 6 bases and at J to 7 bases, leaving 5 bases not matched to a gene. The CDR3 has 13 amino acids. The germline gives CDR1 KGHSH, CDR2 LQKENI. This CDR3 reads CASSPGGLGELFF. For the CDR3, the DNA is TGTGCCAGCTCCCCGGGAGGACTCGGGGAGCTGTTTTTT.

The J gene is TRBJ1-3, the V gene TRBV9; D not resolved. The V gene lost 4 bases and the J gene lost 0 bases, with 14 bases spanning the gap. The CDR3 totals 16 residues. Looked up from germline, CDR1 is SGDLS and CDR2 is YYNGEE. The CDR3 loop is CASSLQPTTSGNTIYF. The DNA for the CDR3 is TGTGCCAGCAGCCTTCAACCCACGACCTCTGGAAACACCATATATTTT.

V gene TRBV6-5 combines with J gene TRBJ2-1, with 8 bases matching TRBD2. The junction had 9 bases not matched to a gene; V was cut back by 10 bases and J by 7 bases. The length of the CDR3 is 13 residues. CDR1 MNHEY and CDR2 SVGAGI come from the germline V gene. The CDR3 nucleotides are TGTGCCACCCTGTTTCCGGGGGGGAATGAGCAGTTCTTC. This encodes CATLFPGGNEQFF.

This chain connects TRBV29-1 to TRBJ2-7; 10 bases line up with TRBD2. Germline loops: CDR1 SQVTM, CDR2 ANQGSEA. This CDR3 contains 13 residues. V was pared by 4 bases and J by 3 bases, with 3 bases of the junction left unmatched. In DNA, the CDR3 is TGCAGCGTTGGTGAGCGGGGGGGCTACGAGCAGTACTTC. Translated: CSVGERGGYEQYF.

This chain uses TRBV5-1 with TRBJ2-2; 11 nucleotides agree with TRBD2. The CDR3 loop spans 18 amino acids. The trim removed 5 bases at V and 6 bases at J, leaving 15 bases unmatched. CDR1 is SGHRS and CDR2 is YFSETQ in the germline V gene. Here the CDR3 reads CASSVSPSGRSRAGELFF. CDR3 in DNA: TGCGCCAGCAGTGTATCTCCTAGCGGGAGGAGTCGGGCCGGGGAGCTGTTTTTT.